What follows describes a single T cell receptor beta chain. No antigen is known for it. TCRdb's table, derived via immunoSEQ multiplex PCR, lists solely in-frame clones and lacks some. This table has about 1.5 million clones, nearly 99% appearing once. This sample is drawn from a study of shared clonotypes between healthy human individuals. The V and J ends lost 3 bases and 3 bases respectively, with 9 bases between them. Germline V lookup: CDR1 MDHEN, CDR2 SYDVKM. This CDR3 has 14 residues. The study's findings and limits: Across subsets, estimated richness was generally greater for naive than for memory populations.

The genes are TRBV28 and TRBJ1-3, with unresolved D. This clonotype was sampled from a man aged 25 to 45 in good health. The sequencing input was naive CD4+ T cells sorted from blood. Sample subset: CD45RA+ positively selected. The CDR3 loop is CASSFLSRGNTIYF. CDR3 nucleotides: TGTGCCAGCAGTTTTCTGTCACGTGGAAACACCATATATTTT.